These 14 T cell receptor beta chains share one sample of origin, sequenced in a study of beta chain features in type 1 diabetes. Sequenced material consisted of expressed TCRB transcripts (all of the isolated RNA was reverse transcribed). Sequencing used immunoSEQ multiplex PCR; TCRdb keeps in-frame clones, though not all of them. The sample records under 550,000 clones, roughly 11% being singletons. Sequences were obtained from naive CD4+ T cells from blood. The receptors originated from a woman aged 18-35 years in good health.

This clone was seen only a few times. V gene TRBV7-2 combines with J gene TRBJ1-1; D is unresolved. The length of the CDR3 is 14 residues. Trimming took off 2 bases at V and 1 base at J, with 8 bases between the two ends. Germline loops: CDR1 SGHTA, CDR2 FQGNSA. The CDR3 sequence is CASSLTSGNTEAFF. For the CDR3, the DNA is TGTGCCAGCAGCTTAACTTCGGGGAACACTGAAGCTTTCTTT.

This rearrangement joins TRBV25-1 to TRBJ2-5, with a weak D call TRBD1 (5 bases). The CDR3 length is 13 residues. Germline assignment: CDR1 MGHDK and CDR2 SYGVNS. Trimming stripped 3 bases from V and 2 bases from J, with 7 bases between. The CDR3 is CASSETEQETQYF. The DNA of the CDR3 is TGTGCCAGCAGTGAGACAGAGCAAGAGACCCAGTACTTC.

This clone has a handful of counts. The CDR3 reads CAWSAEVNTEAFF. CDR3 nucleotides: TGTGCCTGGAGTGCCGAGGTGAACACTGAAGCTTTCTTT. The gene calls are TRBV30 and TRBJ1-1; D is undetermined. The germline V gene has CDR1 GTSNPN and CDR2 SVGIG (reference sequence). This CDR3 is 13 amino acids long. Deletions cut 1 base from V and 0 bases from J, with 6 bases between.

This rearrangement joins TRBV29-1 to TRBJ1-2, with 8 nucleotides matching TRBD1. The V segment lost 6 bases and the J segment 7 bases; nucleotides outside the gene matches: 13. The CDR3 contains 14 residues. CDR1 is SQVTM and CDR2 is ANQGSEA in the germline V gene. CDR3 nucleotide sequence: TGCAGCGTCGGGGGGAGACAGGGGAGTCCTGGCTACACCTTC. Translating it yields CSVGGRQGSPGYTF.

In its sample, this clone was seen a few times. The chain is built from TRBV18 and TRBJ2-1, with 8 bases fitting TRBD1. Per germline, CDR1 KGHSH and CDR2 LQKENI. After removal of 5 bases from V and 5 bases from J, the junction contained 5 bases not matched to a gene. CDR3 length: 14 amino acids. The CDR3 is CASSALTGDNEQFF. CDR3 DNA sequence: TGTGCCAGCTCAGCCTTGACAGGGGACAATGAGCAGTTCTTC.

This clone has just a few counts. The chain has TRBV29-1 and TRBJ2-1; the match to TRBD2 covers 8 bases. V shed 7 bases, J shed 0 bases, and the junction held 8 bases outside the gene matches. Germline V gene sequence: CDR1 SQVTM, CDR2 ANQGSEA. This CDR3 is 15 amino acids long. The CDR3 sequence is CSAVGSGGSYNEQFF. CDR3 nucleotide sequence: TGCAGCGCGGTGGGGAGCGGGGGCTCCTACAATGAGCAGTTCTTC.

In its sample, this clone was seen a few times. Other DNA variants within this sample encode the same CDR3. The CDR3 region is CASSSYQETQYF. CDR3 coding DNA: TGTGCCAGCAGCTCGTACCAAGAGACCCAGTACTTC. The V gene is TRBV7-6, the J gene TRBJ2-5; no definite D call. The CDR3 consists of 12 residues. The V gene lost 4 bases and the J gene lost 0 bases, with 3 bases spanning the gap. The germline V gene has CDR1 SGHVS and CDR2 FNYEAQ.

This clone occurred a few times. The chain links TRBV19 to TRBJ1-1, with 7 bases that match TRBD1. Germline V lookup: CDR1 LNHDA, CDR2 SQIVND (reference sequence). The CDR3 spans 12 residues. V was clipped by 4 bases and J by 6 bases; unmatched bases: 2. CDR3 nucleotide sequence: TGTGCCAGTAGTAACAGGGGCCCTGAAGCTTTCTTT. It yields the protein CASSNRGPEAFF.

In this sample, this clone turned up a few times. The chain couples TRBV7-9 to TRBJ2-5; 8 positions agree with TRBD1. Germline-derived CDR1 and CDR2 are SEHNR and FQNEAQ (reference sequence). CDR3 length: 15 residues. Trimming at V came to 2 bases and at J to 3 bases, leaving 5 bases not matched to a gene. The CDR3 sequence: CASSLSRQGKETQYF. CDR3 DNA: TGTGCCAGCAGCTTAAGCCGACAGGGGAAAGAGACCCAGTACTTC.

V and J are TRBV19 and TRBJ2-4; possibly TRBD2 for D (5 bases). The CDR3 covers 14 residues. Between the trimmed V and J ends, which lost 11 bases and 0 bases, there was a span of 14 bases. Germline CDR1 LNHDA, CDR2 SQIVND (reference sequence). The CDR3 here is CACRDIIAKNIQYF. CDR3 nucleotides: TGTGCCTGTCGGGATATTATAGCCAAAAACATTCAGTACTTC.

There are a few counts of this clone. The CDR3 region is CASNFRETQYF. CDR3 bases: TGTGCCAGCAATTTTAGGGAGACCCAGTACTTC. V usage is TRBV5-5 and J usage is TRBJ2-5; D not resolved. CDR1 is SGHKS and CDR2 is YYEKEE in the germline V gene (reference sequence). Between the trimmed V and J ends, which lost 6 bases and 5 bases, there was a span of 8 bases. This CDR3 region has 11 residues. The full variable domain, with the rest looked up from reference TRBV5-5 and TRBJ2-5, is DAGVTQSPTHLIKTRGQQVTLRCSPISGHKSVSWYQQVLGQGPQFIFQYYEKEERGRGNFPDRFSARQFPNYSSELNVNALLLGDSALYLCASNFRETQYFGPGTRLLVL.

V usage is TRBV6-5 and J usage is TRBJ1-2; 10 nucleotides align to TRBD1. With V trimmed by 4 bases and J by 6 bases, 8 bases remained unmatched. The CDR3 loop spans 15 amino acids. Germline V gene lookup returns CDR1 MNHEY and CDR2 SVGAGI. CDR3 amino acids: CASSSPGTGDHGYTF. The CDR3 DNA sequence: TGTGCCAGCAGTTCACCAGGGACAGGGGATCATGGCTACACCTTC.

The V and J genes are TRBV5-1 and TRBJ2-3; D uncertain. CDR1 is SGHRS, CDR2 YFSETQ, per germline. The CDR3 contains 15 residues. V dropped 1 base and J dropped 0 bases, with 9 bases sitting between them. The CDR3 bases are TGCGCCAGCAGCTTGTCAGGAGATAGCACAGATACGCAGTATTTT. Its translation is CASSLSGDSTDTQYF. Full variable domain (outside the CDR3, taken from reference TRBV5-1 and TRBJ2-3): KAGVTQTPRYLIKTRGQQVTLSCSPISGHRSVSWYQQTPGQGLQFLFEYFSETQRNKGNFPGRFSGRQFSNSRSEMNVSTLELGDSALYLCASSLSGDSTDTQYFGPGTRLTVL.

This clone was recorded a few times. The gene calls are TRBV11-2 and TRBJ2-5; 7 bases map to TRBD2. Trimming cost V 5 bases and J 9 bases; bases outside gene matches: 12. Germline CDR1 reads SGHAT; CDR2 reads FQNNGV. CDR3 size: 14 residues. The CDR3 bases are TGTGCCAGCAGCCCTGGGACGGGAGGAGGGGCCCAGTACTTC. Protein sequence: CASSPGTGGGAQYF. The full variable domain, completed using reference TRBV11-2 and TRBJ2-5, is EAGVAQSPRYKIIEKRQSVAFWCNPISGHATLYWYQQILGQGPKLLIQFQNNGVVDDSQLPKDRFSAERLKGVDSTLKIQPAKLEDSAVYLCASSPGTGGGAQYFGPGTRLLVL.